The clone carrying this T cell receptor (beta chain) was counted many times. Its specificity is unknown. One end of the junction is discordant with germline, which a read error may explain. CDR3 length: 14 amino acids. Germline V lookup: CDR1 SSHAT, CDR2 FNYEAQ (reference sequence). Time point indicated: newly diagnosed GD, antithyroid drugs for less than 3 months. Extracted RNA from PBMCs served as the source of the TCR library. Researchers made TCR beta libraries by using iRepertoire HTBI primers and running Arm-PCR on CDR3 regions. One entry per CDR3 protein, called by TCRdb with MiXCR from the multiplex PCR reads. The sample includes approximately 310,000 distinct CDR3 sequences, 15% to 20% seen only once; the top ten take about 38%. The sample originates from a study of regulatory T cells in long-lasting Graves disease. Whole-study findings and limits: Persistent disease preferred TRBV28, TRBJ1-2 and TRBJ2-5; new disease, TRBV20-1 and TRBJ2-1.

The source of this sequence is a female donor with Graves disease. This material consisted of peripheral blood mononuclear cells (PBMCs), taken at new diagnosis, from a patient treated with antithyroid drugs. The chain has TRBV7-7 and TRBJ2-1; TRBD2 is a possible D gene (7 bases). The CDR3, as DNA: TGTGCTAGCAGCTTATCGGGGGGCAGTAATGAGCAGTTCTTC. Its translation is CASSLSGGSNEQFF.